This T cell receptor (beta chain) was captured in a study of Ad26.COV2.S vaccination and SARS-CoV-2 variants (TCRdb year 2021). Regarding the study in general: Donors in the vaccine arm were drawn from COV1001, a multicentre, randomized, double-blind, placebo-controlled phase I-IIa trial testing Ad26.COV2.S in healthy adults. Sequencing of the TCRbeta repertoire served to evaluate the specificity and breadth of SARS-CoV-2-reactive T cell receptors following Ad26.COV2.S vaccination. Ad26.COV2.S was administered intramuscularly at a dose of 5x10^10 or 1x10^11 viral particles, either as one shot or as two shots given 56 days apart. A total of 32 samples were included in the TCR-sequenced set, comprising roughly 20 Ad26.COV2.S vaccine recipients, 5 placebo recipients and 8 SARS-CoV-2 convalescent individuals. Trial participants were randomized into five groups of five: low-dose or high-dose Ad26.COV2.S given once or twice, or placebo on both occasions. Blinding of investigators to trial group allocation was maintained during experiments and outcome assessment. On the study overall, not on this receptor specifically: Compared with placebo recipients, Ad26.COV2.S recipients showed higher spike-specific TCR breadth (P = 0.0014). Non-spike TCR breadth was comparable between vaccine and placebo recipients, consistent with the vaccine containing only spike. It was noted by the authors that total T cell responses may have been underestimated by the TCR breadth and depth analyses. Comparing responses between vaccine doses or regimens was not something the study was powered to do. After vaccination, spike-specific CD8+ and CD4+ T cell responses were reported to show substantial breadth.

There are 12 amino acids in the CDR3, from cysteine to phenylalanine inclusive. The read is trimmed to its CDR3 DNA, 36 bases read in frame from base 1. The germline ends are 12 bases apart after V is trimmed by 5 bases and J by 7 bases. Taken from the germline V gene, the CDR1 and CDR2 loops are SGHVS and FQNEAQ. The sample's treatment or condition, from its label and the paper: about 20 received Ad26.COV2.S at low or high dose, single or two shots; several received placebo; per-sample allocation not given. For vaccine and placebo recipients, repertoires were sequenced using samples collected on day 63 after the first injection. In Cohort 1b, some 25 adults aged 18-55 years were enrolled at a single site in Boston, USA, between 29 July and 7 August 2020. Ad26.COV2.S was a replication-incompetent adenovirus type 26 vector that expressed a prefusion-stabilized SARS-CoV-2 spike protein derived from the original Wuhan strain.

The immunoSEQ Assay was used to sequence TCRbeta CDR3 regions. After extraction, genomic DNA underwent amplification by bias-controlled multiplex PCR, followed by high-throughput sequencing. From the authors' description of their analysis: To quantify the absolute abundance of every unique TCRbeta CDR3 region, sequences were collapsed and filtered. T cell fraction was estimated by normalization of TCRbeta template counts to usable DNA, with usable DNA being measured through amplification of reference genes present in all nucleated cells. Repertoire TCRs were annotated as SARS-CoV-2-specific when V gene, CDR3 amino acid sequence and J gene were exactly matched to a known reactive TCR set. MIRA supplied the reference SARS-CoV-2 TCR set, which was filtered for enrichment in COVID-19-positive ImmuneCODE repertoires so that public or cross-reactive TCRs were removed. Using the MIRA antigens, annotated TCRs were further analysed by specific ORF or by position within an ORF. Depth was the summed frequency of annotated unique rearrangements, while breadth was defined as annotated unique rearrangements over total unique productive rearrangements. Two-sided Wilcoxon rank-sum tests were used to compare TCR breadth between groups. TCRdb limited this immuneACCESS table to in-frame rearrangements with V and J called. A share of clones is missing; checked studies link under half to unresolved V genes, and the rest is unexplained. For V, J and clone size, that table is used; D and trimming come from the DNA. Present in this sample are 380,000 or so clones, about 83% of which were seen just once. Approximately 7.8% of the sample is held by the ten biggest clonotypes.

Points on this clone: This clone's antigen is unknown. No base qualities exist here, and no much larger clone lies one base off it.

This specimen consisted of peripheral blood, obtained in a trial of Ad26.COV2.S vaccine versus placebo. The TCR originated in a person between 18 and 65 years old who received the Ad26.COV2.S COVID-19 vaccine or a placebo. The sequence links TRBV7-8 to TRBJ2-7; the D region possibly corresponds to TRBD2 (7 bases align). The nucleotides are TGTGCCAGCAGCCAGAGGGGGGGGGAGCAGTACTTC. Its protein is CASSQRGGEQYF.